This T cell receptor (beta chain) was sequenced in a study of blood T cell repertoires in COVID-19. Study-level information: Samples came from the United States, Italy and Spain, spanning acute and convalescent COVID-19. PBMCs, B-cell-depleted T cells, or T cells provided the cDNA or gDNA that made up the material.

CDR3 length: 16 residues. Germline CDR1 reads SGDLS; CDR2 reads YYNGEE. J lost 6 bases, V lost 3 bases, and 8 bases had no gene match. In the original workflow: Amplified reference gene primers provided the basis for estimating nucleated cell counts. The data were produced by immunoSEQ multiplex PCR, yet TCRdb's version contains in-frame clones alone and is incomplete. V, J and clone size are those of that table, while D and trimming were read from the DNA. The data show about 140,000 clones, around 80% seen once. The chain combines TRBV9 with TRBJ2-3; TRBD2 matches at 12 bases. The specimen sequenced was peripheral blood. The clonotype originates from a woman aged 45-65 years with acute or convalescent COVID-19. The DNA for the CDR3 is TGTGCCAGCAGCGGGCGACTAGCGGGGGAGGTGGATACGCAGTATTTT. Amino acid sequence: CASSGRLAGEVDTQYF.